This T cell receptor (beta chain) came from a study of blood T cell repertoires in COVID-19. Study background: Samples of COVID-19 (acute and convalescent) were obtained from the United States, Italy and Spain. The analysed material was cDNA or gDNA that came from T cells, B-cell-depleted T cells, or PBMCs.

Per the germline V gene, CDR1 is SNHLY and CDR2 is FYNNEI. The CDR3 extends over 13 amino acids. Trimming removed 7 bases from V and 4 bases from J; junction bases left unmatched: 5. Authors' analysis steps: Estimates of nucleated cell counts were drawn from the amplification of reference gene primers. Assay used: immunoSEQ multiplex PCR; TCRdb lists only in-frame clones, some missing. The D gene and trimming were derived from the DNA, and the V and J assignments and clone size from that table. The sample has about 260,000 clones; 85% are singletons. V and J are TRBV2 and TRBJ2-3; 7 bases align to TRBD1. The sequencing sample was made of peripheral blood. This receptor was taken from a human donor in a cohort sampled during active COVID-19. The CDR3 protein is CASKTGNADTQYF. The CDR3 DNA is TGTGCCAGCAAGACAGGGAACGCAGATACGCAGTATTTT.